The following is a T cell receptor (beta chain) sequence with its context. Sequencing was performed with immunoSEQ multiplex PCR; in TCRdb, only in-frame clones are kept and a portion is missing. Of tens of thousands of clones in the sample, around 79% were seen once. This record comes from a study of a mutant IDH1 vaccine in newly diagnosed glioma. The wider study: Patients arrived already treated with radiotherapy, temozolomide, or both, most having had both.

Time point meaning: baseline, week 1 (first vaccination visit). The treatment was: pre-vaccination baseline after standard-of-care therapy. Each tumor in the donors was a new WHO grade 3 or 4 astrocytoma, IDH1-mutant and ATRX-lost. The sequencing here drew on PBMCs, taken from a glioma patient treated with radiotherapy, temozolomide or both. This receptor was identified in a man aged 25 to 40 with glioma.

The CDR3 DNA sequence: TGCGCCAGCAGCCAAGAAGTCAGCAACTATGGCTACACCTTC. Amino acid sequence: CASSQEVSNYGYTF. This chain links TRBV4-1 with TRBJ1-2; no clear D gene. The CDR3 is 14 amino acids. The V gene's germline CDR1 is MGHRA and CDR2 YSYEKL. V was cut by 0 bases and J by 2 bases, with 7 bases left in between.